A single sample gave rise to the 26 T cell receptor beta chains below, sequenced in a study of blood T cell repertoires in COVID-19. TCRdb's copy holds only in-frame clones and misses some; the assay was immunoSEQ multiplex PCR. The data hold a few hundred thousand clones, with around 87% observed a single time. Sequencing was performed on PBMCs or T cells enriched from blood (not recorded which). The receptors were gathered from a man between 18 and 35 years old who had recovered from COVID-19.

This chain links TRBV2 with TRBJ2-5; no firm D call. From germline, CDR1 is SNHLY and CDR2 FYNNEI. V gave up 3 bases and J gave up 4 bases, with 3 bases separating them. The CDR3 covers 11 residues. Written as DNA, the CDR3 is TGTGCCAGCAGTGAGCGAGAGACCCAGTACTTC. It translates to CASSERETQYF.

J is TRBJ1-6 and V is TRBV27, with 8 bases matching TRBD1. Germline CDR1 is MNHEY and CDR2 is SMNVEV (reference sequence). This CDR3 has 18 residues. V lost 5 bases, J lost 5 bases, and 14 bases stayed unmatched. CDR3 in DNA: TGTGCCAGCAGTCTCCGGGGGGACAGGCGTCCCGATAATTCACCCCTCCACTTT. It codes for CASSLRGDRRPDNSPLHF.

The V call is TRBV10-3, the J call TRBJ1-2, with TRBD1 as a possible D gene (5 bases). Trimming shortened V by 0 bases and J by 4 bases, and 9 bases separated the two germline ends. The CDR3 length is 14 residues. Germline V lookup: CDR1 ENHRY, CDR2 SYGVKD. The CDR3 here is CAISESMGPYGYTF. DNA for the CDR3: TGTGCCATCAGTGAGTCAATGGGGCCCTATGGCTACACCTTC.

This clone was counted once. This chain uses TRBV3-1 (or the pseudogene TRBV3-2) with TRBJ1-1; 9 nucleotides line up with TRBD1. This CDR3 contains 14 residues. CDR1 and CDR2 from the germline V gene are LGHDT and YNNKEL (reference sequence). Germline trimming cut 4 bases from V and 8 bases from J; bases unmatched to any gene: 8. The CDR3 protein is CASSPTTGGMEAFF. The CDR3 DNA follows: TGTGCCAGCAGCCCTACAACAGGGGGCATGGAAGCTTTCTTT.

This sequence joins TRBV7-2 and TRBJ1-2, with 9 bases fitting TRBD1. Trimming cost V 5 bases and J 4 bases; bases outside gene matches: 8. CDR1 is SGHTA, CDR2 FQGNSA, per germline. The CDR3 extends over 15 amino acids. The CDR3 protein is CASSETLDRGYGYTF. The CDR3 DNA reads as TGTGCCAGCAGCGAAACCCTGGACAGGGGCTATGGCTACACCTTC.

This clone occurred a few times. At one boundary the junction diverges from the germline segment, which might be a read error. The rearrangement links TRBV4-2 to TRBJ2-1; 9 bases align to TRBD1. Germline CDR1 and CDR2: LGHNA and YNFKEQ. The CDR3 totals 16 residues. This chain's CDR3 is CASSKEGGQGLDEQFF. The CDR3 DNA sequence: TGTGCCAGCAGCAAAGAGGGGGGACAGGGACTCGATGAGCAGTTCTTC.

The chain uses TRBV6-1 and TRBJ1-2; D not resolved. The CDR3 extends over 14 amino acids. Germline CDR1 and CDR2: MNHNS and SASEGT. Trimming stripped 1 base from V and 2 bases from J, with 8 bases between. CDR3 amino acids: CASSEGGGNYGYTF. DNA of the CDR3: TGTGCCAGCAGTGAAGGCGGAGGCAACTATGGCTACACCTTC.

J is TRBJ1-2 and V is TRBV9; no reliable D call. The CDR3 is 13 amino acids. The germline gives CDR1 SGDLS, CDR2 YYNGEE. Deletions cut 0 bases from V and 8 bases from J, with 11 bases between. The CDR3 bases are TGTGCCAGCAGCGTAGGCGGCTTAGAGGGCTACACCTTC. Its translation is CASSVGGLEGYTF.

In nucleotides, the CDR3 is TGCGCCAGCAGCCAACTTATTAGCGGGGGGGCCGAAGATACGCAGTATTTT. Translated, it gives CASSQLISGGAEDTQYF. This rearrangement joins TRBV4-1 to TRBJ2-3; 11 bases map to TRBD2. Unmatched junction bases numbered 9, after V lost 2 bases and J lost 5 bases. Germline CDR1 is MGHRA and CDR2 is YSYEKL. The CDR3 loop spans 17 amino acids.

The chain combines TRBV7-8 with TRBJ1-5; the D is unclear. This CDR3 spans 14 amino acids. V gave up 4 bases and J gave up 5 bases, with 12 bases separating them. Germline V lookup: CDR1 SGHVS, CDR2 FQNEAQ. The CDR3 here is CASSYGGSDQPQHF. CDR3 in DNA: TGTGCCAGCAGCTACGGCGGATCGGATCAGCCCCAGCATTTT.

The V and J genes are TRBV7-9 and TRBJ1-5, with a tentative D call TRBD1 (5 bases). The CDR3 has 16 amino acids. Trimming removed 3 bases from V and 1 base from J, with 13 bases in between. The germline gives CDR1 SEHNR, CDR2 FQNEAQ (reference sequence). Here the CDR3 reads CASSFGGTLSNQPQHF. CDR3 nucleotide sequence: TGTGCCAGCAGCTTCGGGGGGACCTTAAGCAATCAGCCCCAGCATTTT.

The chain carries TRBV4-2 and TRBJ2-5, with 7 bases fitting TRBD1. With 0 bases clipped from V and 7 bases from J, the junction kept 8 bases outside the gene matches. This CDR3 comprises 15 residues. CDR1 and CDR2 (germline): LGHNA, YNFKEQ. CDR3 sequence: CASSQDGKGALTQYF. The CDR3, as DNA: TGTGCCAGCAGCCAAGATGGCAAGGGGGCGCTGACCCAGTACTTC.

The V call is TRBV27, the J call TRBJ2-5; 7 nucleotides agree with TRBD2. Germline-derived CDR1 and CDR2 are MNHEY and SMNVEV (reference sequence). The trim removed 3 bases at V and 2 bases at J, leaving 15 bases unmatched. CDR3 length: 18 residues. CDR3 sequence (DNA): TGTGCCAGCAGTTTTTTAGGCGGGAGTCCCCTTATTCAAGAGACCCAGTACTTC. It codes for CASSFLGGSPLIQETQYF.

A word on this clone: The same CDR3 is also encoded by other DNA sequences in this sample. V gene TRBV12-3 or TRBV12-4 combines with J gene TRBJ1-2, with no clear D. The CDR3 has 11 residues. Trimming stripped 5 bases from V and 4 bases from J, with 5 bases between. CDR3 loop: CASSQSYGYTF. The CDR3 coding sequence is TGTGCCAGCAGTCAGTCCTATGGCTACACCTTC.

The chain uses TRBV27 and TRBJ2-3; D might be TRBD2 (6 bases). CDR1 MNHEY and CDR2 SMNVEV come from the germline V gene (reference sequence). V was shortened by 2 bases and J by 4 bases, with 13 bases between the two germline ends. There are 15 residues in the CDR3. The CDR3 DNA reads TGTGCCAGCAGTTTAAATCCTAGCGCCCCAGATACGCAGTATTTT. It specifies CASSLNPSAPDTQYF.

This rearrangement joins TRBV28 to TRBJ2-6, with a possible D match to TRBD2 (7 bases). The CDR3 is 15 residues long. CDR1 MDHEN and CDR2 SYDVKM come from the germline V gene. V lost 6 bases and J lost 4, with 13 bases in between. CDR3 coding DNA: TGTGCCAGCAGCGGCGGGGGCCAAGGGGCCAACGTCCTGACTTTC. As protein: CASSGGGQGANVLTF.

The sample holds a few counts of this clone. The chain combines TRBV3-1 (or the pseudogene TRBV3-2) with TRBJ2-3; possible D gene TRBD2, 5 bases. Trimming stripped 0 bases from V and 3 bases from J, with 16 bases between. CDR1 is LGHDT, CDR2 YNNKEL, per germline (reference sequence). This CDR3 is built from 17 residues. The CDR3 loop is CASSQDAVGDGTDTQYF. The DNA for the CDR3 is TGTGCCAGCAGCCAAGACGCGGTGGGAGACGGTACAGATACGCAGTATTTT.

The chain has TRBV30 and TRBJ2-1; D gene unclear. Looked up from germline, CDR1 is GTSNPN and CDR2 is SVGIG (reference sequence). The CDR3 extends over 11 amino acids. V was trimmed by 2 bases and J by 5 bases, leaving 4 bases between them. In nucleotides, the CDR3 is TGTGCCTGGAGTACGGACAATGAGCAGTTCTTC. Protein product: CAWSTDNEQFF.

V gene TRBV4-1 combines with J gene TRBJ1-1; possible D gene TRBD1, 6 bases. The CDR3 is made up of 16 amino acids. The germline gives CDR1 MGHRA, CDR2 YSYEKL. Deletions cut 2 bases from V and 0 bases from J, with 13 bases between. The CDR3 reads CASSQLPQGLNTEAFF. DNA for the CDR3: TGCGCCAGCAGCCAACTCCCCCAGGGGTTGAACACTGAAGCTTTCTTT.

J is TRBJ2-2 and V is TRBV11-2, with 12 bases matching TRBD2. Unmatched junction bases numbered 4, after V lost 5 bases and J lost 0 bases. CDR1 and CDR2 from the germline V gene are SGHAT and FQNNGV. The CDR3 is made up of 17 amino acids. The CDR3, as DNA: TGTGCCAGCAGCCCGACTAGCGGGGGTACGAACACCGGGGAGCTGTTTTTT. Translated: CASSPTSGGTNTGELFF.

This clone has only one observation. The chain couples TRBV7-9 to TRBJ1-5, with 9 bases fitting TRBD1. V shed 4 bases, J shed 4 bases, and the junction held 2 bases outside the gene matches. Germline CDR1 is SEHNR and CDR2 is FQNEAQ (reference sequence). The CDR3 has 14 residues. Here the CDR3 reads CASSSGQGNQPQHF. For the CDR3, the DNA is TGTGCCAGCAGCTCGGGACAGGGTAATCAGCCCCAGCATTTT.

V and J are TRBV6-5 and TRBJ1-1; no clear D gene. The CDR3 has 13 amino acids. Germline V gene data show CDR1 as MNHEY and CDR2 as SVGAGI. Deletions cut 7 bases from V and 0 bases from J, with 9 bases between. The DNA for the CDR3 is TGTGCCAGCAAGAAAAACTTGAACACTGAAGCTTTCTTT. Protein: CASKKNLNTEAFF.

V usage is TRBV23-1 and J usage is TRBJ2-7; 8 nucleotides agree with TRBD2. TRBV23-1 is noted as an ORF with a role that remains uncertain. The CDR3 has 16 residues. V was pared by 0 bases and J by 2 bases, with 6 bases of the junction left unmatched. CDR3 residues: CASSQSGRGVAYEQYF. As DNA, the CDR3 is TGCGCCAGCAGTCAATCGGGGCGGGGGGTCGCCTACGAGCAGTACTTC.

J is TRBJ2-4 and V is TRBV29-1, with TRBD1 matching over 7 bases. V lost 5 bases and J lost 4; bases outside the gene matches: 8. The CDR3 totals 14 residues. Germline V gene data show CDR1 as SQVTM and CDR2 as ANQGSEA. The CDR3, as DNA: TGCAGCGTTACCGACCTGGGACAGAAAAACATTCAGTACTTC. It translates to CSVTDLGQKNIQYF.

The chain couples TRBV12-3 or TRBV12-4 to TRBJ1-2, with D possibly matching TRBD1 (6 bases). This CDR3 has 13 amino acids. Trimming cost V 5 bases and J 2 bases, with 9 bases left between them. The CDR3 DNA is TGTGCCAGCAGTACTGGACAGAACTATGGCTACACCTTC. It encodes CASSTGQNYGYTF.

The V and J genes are TRBV19 and TRBJ2-7; 7 nucleotides align to TRBD1. The germline V gene has CDR1 LNHDA and CDR2 SQIVND (reference sequence). The CDR3 totals 14 residues. V lost 6 bases, J lost 4 bases, and 9 bases stayed unmatched. CDR3 DNA sequence: TGTGCCAGTAGCCTCAAGGGGGCGACGTACGAGCAGTACTTC. Its protein is CASSLKGATYEQYF.